The sequence of this TCR beta chain was determined in a study of T cells in Graves' hyperthyroidism and ophthalmopathy. Exclusions: uncontrolled infection, other autoimmune disease, pregnancy, lactation. Study-level results: The model anticipated ophthalmopathy a median about six months pre-onset. Blood also showed most of the thyroid clonotypes that were expanded above 0.001. Ophthalmopathy was separated from stable hyperthyroidism by a 13 V-J model.

Many counts were recorded for this clonotype. The antigen is undetermined. TCR beta CDR3 regions were amplified from RNA. The TCR CDR3 first-round RT-PCR relied on the HTBI primer set. Each CDR3 protein gets one entry after TCRdb re-called the multiplex PCR reads with MiXCR. The top ten hold about 8.3% of the sample, which has roughly 570,000 distinct CDR3 sequences, 46% seen once. CDR1 is LGHNA, CDR2 YSLEER, per germline. This CDR3 region has 16 residues. The V end was cut by 1 base, the J end by 3 bases, with 12 bases between. Sequencing used peripheral blood or thyroid tissue (not recorded which). This chain links TRBV4-3 with TRBJ2-2; tentatively, D is TRBD2 (6 bases). The clonotype was recovered from a woman aged 18-29 years with Graves' hyperthyroidism. CDR3 in amino acids: CASSQGTSRDTGELFF. DNA of the CDR3: TGCGCCAGCAGCCAAGGAACTAGCAGGGACACCGGGGAGCTGTTTTTT.